This TCR beta chain was recorded in a study of blood T cell repertoires in COVID-19. Turning to the study itself: Spain, Italy and the United States supplied samples that represented acute and convalescent COVID-19. The cDNA or gDNA used as material had been derived from T cells, B-cell-depleted T cells, or PBMCs.

The CDR3 contains 13 residues. The V end lost 5 bases, the J end lost 1 base, and 8 bases lay between the germline ends. Germline CDR1 is LGHNA and CDR2 is YNFKEQ. Per the authors' pipeline: Cell counts per sample came from amplifying reference gene primers. Produced via immunoSEQ multiplex PCR; TCRdb's table is partial and in-frame only. The V and J calls and clone size were taken over from that table, and D and trimming were inferred from the DNA. The sample contains approximately 52,000 clones, approximately 90% of which appear only once. The receptor was isolated from a man in his forties or fifties with acute or convalescent COVID-19. Sequencing was performed on peripheral blood. This chain uses TRBV4-2 with TRBJ1-1; D not resolved. CDR3 amino acids: CASSLQQNTEAFF. Written as DNA, the CDR3 is TGTGCCAGCAGCTTACAACAGAACACTGAAGCTTTCTTT.